This T cell receptor beta chain was recorded in a study of Ad26.COV2.S vaccination and SARS-CoV-2 variants. Described treatment: around 19 received Ad26.COV2.S at low or high dose, single or two shots; 5 received placebo; per-sample allocation not given. Sampling happened 63 days after the first vaccine or placebo injection. Study outcomes and limitations: The TCR-based breadth and depth measures might underestimate overall T cell responses.

Produced via immunoSEQ multiplex PCR; TCRdb's table is partial and in-frame only. The table records 410,000 or so clones, about 93% of them present only once. Notes on this clone: What it binds is not known.

The trim removed 5 bases at V and 4 bases at J, leaving 3 bases unmatched. The CDR3 runs 13 residues. Germline CDR1 SGHAT, CDR2 FQNNGV. This receptor was obtained from a person aged 18-60 years who received the Ad26.COV2.S COVID-19 vaccine or a placebo. The chain recombines TRBV11-2 with TRBJ1-2, with 8 bases identical to TRBD1. This specimen consisted of peripheral blood, obtained in a trial of Ad26.COV2.S vaccine versus placebo. Here the CDR3 DNA reads TGTGCCAGCAGCACGGACAGGGTCTATGGCTACACCTTC. Translating it yields CASSTDRVYGYTF. Full variable domain (rest looked up from reference TRBV11-2 and TRBJ1-2): EAGVAQSPRYKIIEKRQSVAFWCNPISGHATLYWYQQILGQGPKLLIQFQNNGVVDDSQLPKDRFSAERLKGVDSTLKIQPAKLEDSAVYLCASSTDRVYGYTFGSGTRLTVV.